Listed below are T cell receptor beta chains from one sample, sequenced in a study of cytomegalovirus exposure and HLA in healthy donors. Libraries were prepared by immunoSEQ multiplex PCR; TCRdb keeps only in-frame clonotypes and omits some of them. Altogether 250,000 to 350,000 clones are present, 80% being singletons, with the ten largest covering about 0.28%. Sequencing used PBMCs. The origin of the receptors is a girl aged 2 to 10 in good health and CMV-seronegative. Each CDR3 is given with its conserved first and last residue. The D gene is left open where the match is weak. Clone size, where shown, is once, few, many, or a class for clones that have expanded.

cdr3_nt: TGTGCCAGCTCAACTAACAGGGCGACCTACCAAGAGACCCAGTACTTC
cdr3_aa: CASSTNRATYQETQYF
clone_size: -
d_call: -
j_call: TRBJ2-5
v_call: TRBV18

cdr3_nt: TGTGCCAGCGTGAGTTGGGGGCAGAGCTACGAGCAGTACTTC
cdr3_aa: CASVSWGQSYEQYF
clone_size: -
d_call: -
j_call: TRBJ2-7
v_call: TRBV6-1

cdr3_nt: TGTGCCTGGAGTCCGGCGGCTGGAAACACCATATATTTT
cdr3_aa: CAWSPAAGNTIYF
clone_size: -
d_call: -
j_call: TRBJ1-3
v_call: TRBV30

cdr3_nt: TGTGCCAGCTCATCCCTCGGGACAACATATGGCTACACCTTC
cdr3_aa: CASSSLGTTYGYTF
clone_size: few
d_call: -
j_call: TRBJ1-2
v_call: TRBV18

cdr3_nt: TGTGCCAGCAGTTACTCGGAGGGGAGGAGACAGCCCCAGCATTTT
cdr3_aa: CASSYSEGRRQPQHF
clone_size: -
d_call: -
j_call: TRBJ1-5
v_call: TRBV6-5

cdr3_nt: TGCGCCAGCAGCCAACAGGGGTGGGATCAGCCCCAGCATTTT
cdr3_aa: CASSQQGWDQPQHF
clone_size: -
d_call: -
j_call: TRBJ1-5
v_call: TRBV4-1

cdr3_nt: TGTGCCAGCTCACTCACAGGGGGGGTGGTGAACACTGAAGCTTTCTTT
cdr3_aa: CASSLTGGVVNTEAFF
clone_size: -
d_call: TRBD1
j_call: TRBJ1-1
v_call: TRBV18

cdr3_nt: TGTGCCAGCTCAACCCGGGACAGACAGAACACCGGGGAGCTGTTTTTT
cdr3_aa: CASSTRDRQNTGELFF
clone_size: -
d_call: TRBD1
j_call: TRBJ2-2
v_call: TRBV18

cdr3_nt: TGTGCCAGCAGTTACGGGGGGGGTGCTTTCTTT
cdr3_aa: CASSYGGGAFF
clone_size: -
d_call: -
j_call: TRBJ1-1
v_call: TRBV6-5

cdr3_nt: TGTGCCAGCAGCCACCGAACTGCTTGGCGGGGGGGCCCGGTGAATGAGCAGTTCTTC
cdr3_aa: CASSHRTAWRGGPVNEQFF
clone_size: few
d_call: TRBD2
j_call: TRBJ2-1
v_call: TRBV11-2

cdr3_nt: TGTGCCAGCAGCCACCGCCAGTACAATCAGCCCCAGCATTTT
cdr3_aa: CASSHRQYNQPQHF
clone_size: -
d_call: -
j_call: TRBJ1-5
v_call: TRBV6-6

cdr3_nt: TGTGCCAGCAGTACCCGGGACAGGGGGCATGGCTACACCTTC
cdr3_aa: CASSTRDRGHGYTF
clone_size: -
d_call: TRBD1
j_call: TRBJ1-2
v_call: TRBV5-8

cdr3_nt: TGCGCCAGCAGCCAGGCCGGGACTAGCGGATCCTACGAGCAGTACTTC
cdr3_aa: CASSQAGTSGSYEQYF
clone_size: few
d_call: TRBD2
j_call: TRBJ2-7
v_call: TRBV4-1

cdr3_nt: TGTGCCAGTACCCTAGGGAGGGGCGGGAGGGTTGGTTACAATGAGCAGTTCTTC
cdr3_aa: CASTLGRGGRVGYNEQFF
clone_size: -
d_call: TRBD2
j_call: TRBJ2-1
v_call: TRBV19